The rows below give T cell receptor beta chains drawn from one sample of a study of blood T cell repertoires in COVID-19. This table comes from immunoSEQ multiplex PCR, and its TCRdb copy is limited to in-frame clones, with some not included. The data contain 120,000 to 150,000 clones, roughly 79% of them singletons. The material sequenced was peripheral blood. These receptors all stem from a human donor with acute or convalescent COVID-19. The donor label of this sample is uncertain. CDR3s include the opening cysteine and the closing phenylalanine or tryptophan. Each record gives: D gene, V gene, clone size, J gene, CDR3 protein, CDR3 DNA. A D gene is named only where the DNA matches it firmly. The listing skips clone size in some rows; elsewhere it reads once, few, many or a size class.

>.|TRBV9|.|TRBJ1-2
CASSVGITNYGYTF
TGTGCCAGCAGCGTGGGCATCACTAACTATGGCTACACCTTC
>.|TRBV5-4|.|TRBJ1-3
CASSLGRDNSRNTIYF
TGTGCCAGCAGCTTGGGTAGGGACAACAGCAGAAACACCATATATTTT
>TRBD1|TRBV9|.|TRBJ2-7
CASSTSGGSYEQYF
TGTGCCAGCAGCACCTCAGGGGGCTCCTACGAGCAGTACTTC
>.|TRBV15|.|TRBJ1-4
CATSRGRQSGEKLFF
TGTGCCACCAGCAGAGGCCGACAGTCGGGCGAAAAACTGTTTTTT
>.|TRBV5-1|.|TRBJ1-1
CASSPGQPRAEAFF
TGCGCCAGCAGCCCCGGACAGCCCCGGGCTGAAGCTTTCTTT
>.|TRBV5-1|.|TRBJ2-3
CASSLGSGPSTDTQYF
TGCGCCAGCAGCTTGGGGTCGGGTCCTAGCACAGATACGCAGTATTTT
>.|TRBV9|.|TRBJ1-2
CASSVDDTYGYTF
TGTGCCAGCAGCGTAGATGATACTTATGGCTACACCTTC
>TRBD1|TRBV6-5|.|TRBJ1-2
CASSFRDRGLYGYTF
TGTGCCAGCAGCTTCCGGGACAGGGGTCTTTATGGCTACACCTTC
>.|TRBV14|.|TRBJ2-1
CASSQASGQGEQFF
TGTGCCAGCAGCCAAGCGTCAGGGCAGGGTGAGCAGTTCTTC
>TRBD2|TRBV6-6|.|TRBJ2-2
CASCLAGWGELFF
TGTGCCAGCTGTCTAGCGGGGTGGGGGGAGCTGTTTTTT
>.|TRBV6-5|.|TRBJ1-2
CASSYSSPGSYGYTF
TGTGCCAGCAGTTATTCCTCACCAGGCAGCTATGGCTACACCTTC
>TRBD2|TRBV2|.|TRBJ2-7
CASSEWASGPYEQYF
TGTGCCAGCAGTGAATGGGCTAGCGGTCCCTACGAGCAGTACTTC
>TRBD2|TRBV3-1/TRBV3-2|.|TRBJ2-3
CASSLWAAGGTDTQYF
TGTGCCAGCAGCCTATGGGCAGCGGGAGGCACAGATACGCAGTATTTT
>TRBD1|TRBV5-4|.|TRBJ2-2
CASSFRQGRGNTGELFF
TGTGCCAGCAGCTTTAGACAGGGGCGAGGGAACACCGGGGAGCTGTTTTTT
>.|TRBV5-1|.|TRBJ1-1
CASSLVWPLQGRNTEAFF
TGCGCCAGCAGCTTGGTGTGGCCCCTACAGGGAAGAAACACTGAAGCTTTCTTT
>.|TRBV2|.|TRBJ1-2
CASTEWGANGYTF
TGTGCCAGCACCGAATGGGGCGCGAATGGCTACACCTTC
>TRBD1|TRBV29-1|once|TRBJ1-2
CSSRDSDFYGYTF
TGCAGCTCCCGGGACAGCGACTTCTATGGCTACACCTTC
>TRBD1|TRBV7-9|.|TRBJ2-2
CASSDYPGQGGTGELFF
TGTGCCAGCAGCGATTACCCGGGACAGGGGGGGACCGGGGAGCTGTTTTTT
>.|TRBV7-3|.|TRBJ1-1
CASSLQGNTEAFF
TGTGCCAGCAGCCTTCAGGGGAACACTGAAGCTTTCTTT
>TRBD1|TRBV6-5|once|TRBJ1-3
CASSTPDRAGNTIYF
TGTGCCAGCAGTACCCCCGACAGGGCCGGCAACACCATATATTTT
>.|TRBV12-3/TRBV12-4|.|TRBJ2-7
CASSNLGGPEQYF
TGTGCCAGCAGTAACCTTGGGGGCCCGGAGCAGTACTTC
>.|TRBV5-6|.|TRBJ1-1
CASSSTGTNTEAFF
TGTGCCAGCAGCTCCACAGGGACGAACACTGAAGCTTTCTTT
>TRBD1|TRBV7-9|.|TRBJ1-6
CASSLGKGQGYSPLHF
TGTGCCAGCAGCTTAGGGAAGGGACAGGGCTATTCACCCCTCCACTTT
>TRBD1|TRBV4-1|.|TRBJ2-2
CASTLDRGVTGELFF
TGCGCCAGCACCTTGGACAGGGGTGTCACCGGGGAGCTGTTTTTT
>.|TRBV19|.|TRBJ2-1
CASSIRHFNEQFF
TGTGCCAGTAGTATACGACACTTTAATGAGCAGTTCTTC
>.|TRBV9|few|TRBJ2-3
CASSPSGTDTQYF
TGTGCCAGCAGCCCCTCGGGCACAGATACGCAGTATTTT
>TRBD1|TRBV6-5|.|TRBJ1-3
CASSTGVGGNTIYF
TGTGCCAGCTCTACAGGGGTGGGGGGAAACACCATATATTTT
>.|TRBV5-1|few|TRBJ1-1
CASSFGQTVEAFF
TGCGCCAGCAGCTTCGGACAGACAGTTGAAGCTTTCTTT
>.|TRBV29-1|.|TRBJ1-2
CSVEDRRSGYTF
TGCAGCGTTGAAGATCGGAGGAGCGGCTACACCTTC
>TRBD1|TRBV13|.|TRBJ1-1
CASSLKNRGVDEAFF
TGTGCCAGCAGCTTAAAGAACAGGGGAGTTGATGAAGCTTTCTTT
>.|TRBV2|many|TRBJ2-2
CASGGATGELFF
TGTGCCAGCGGGGGGGCGACCGGGGAGCTGTTTTTT